The entry below gives a single T cell receptor beta chain sequence along with its context. Its target is not known. The sample is drawn from a study of shared clonotypes between healthy human individuals. Whole-study results and caveats: For sorted subsets, rarefaction showed incomplete sequencing despite large depth.

Healthy adults negative for HIV, lacking recent acute infections or vaccinations, served as donors. Sequenced by immunoSEQ multiplex PCR; TCRdb stores in-frame clones only, minus some. The data show 2.3 million or so clones, roughly 93% seen once. The CDR3 has 16 residues. V lost 1 base to trimming and J lost 5 bases; unmatched junction nucleotides: 7. CDR1 is LGHNA, CDR2 YSLEER, per germline. The chain uses TRBV4-3 and TRBJ2-2; 7 positions match TRBD2. Sequenced: naive CD4+ T cells from PBMCs. Stated subset: CD45RA+ positively selected. This sequence was found in a man younger than 35 in good health. Some clones in this sample may be carry-over from other donors' samples. The CDR3 spells CASSQGGGGRTGELFF. CDR3 nucleotide sequence: TGCGCCAGCAGCCAAGGGGGCGGGGGTCGGACCGGGGAGCTGTTTTTT.